These T cell receptor beta chains were read from a single sample in a study of shared clonotypes between healthy human individuals. Produced via immunoSEQ multiplex PCR; TCRdb's table is partial and in-frame only. Among roughly 2 million clones, less than 95% were seen once, and the ten largest hold more than 0.95%. Sequenced: naive CD8+ T cells sorted from blood. Receptors were obtained from a man between 18 and 35 years old in good health. Both conserved end residues are trimmed from each CDR3.

V gene: TRBV9
J gene: TRBJ2-7
CDR3 protein: ASSVDITYEQY

V gene: TRBV19
J gene: TRBJ2-3
CDR3 protein: ASSIVPGSTDTQY

V gene: TRBV7-9
J gene: TRBJ2-4
CDR3 protein: ASSLGTVDGNIQY

V gene: TRBV5-1
J gene: TRBJ2-7
CDR3 protein: ASSENGGGLEWSYEQY

V gene: TRBV5-6
J gene: TRBJ2-3
CDR3 protein: ASSPAPTDTQY

V gene: TRBV7-6
J gene: TRBJ2-3
CDR3 protein: ASSLEGFTDTQY

V gene: TRBV29-1
J gene: TRBJ2-2
CDR3 protein: SVEPRANTGELF

V gene: TRBV6-5
J gene: TRBJ1-1
CDR3 protein: ASSYGRKAEAF

V gene: TRBV28
J gene: TRBJ2-7
CDR3 protein: ASSEGGSYEQY

V gene: TRBV7-9
J gene: TRBJ2-5
CDR3 protein: ASSSYREGETQY

V gene: TRBV20-1
J gene: TRBJ2-7
CDR3 protein: SARAGAEQY

V gene: TRBV27
J gene: TRBJ1-1
CDR3 protein: ASSLNDRVYNEAF

V gene: TRBV14
J gene: TRBJ1-1
CDR3 protein: ASSQPVNTEAF

V gene: TRBV19
J gene: TRBJ2-7
CDR3 protein: ASSHGVRSYEQY

V gene: TRBV11-1
J gene: TRBJ1-6
CDR3 protein: ASSTRTGVAYNSPLH

V gene: TRBV7-2
J gene: TRBJ1-1
CDR3 protein: ASSLDPNTEAF

V gene: TRBV6-5
J gene: TRBJ2-3
CDR3 protein: ASRLSGGTDTQY

V gene: TRBV28
J gene: TRBJ1-5
CDR3 protein: ASSLPMEGNQPQH

V gene: TRBV5-1
J gene: TRBJ2-7
CDR3 protein: ASSPGGYEQY

V gene: TRBV28
J gene: TRBJ1-1
CDR3 protein: ASSFIGTEAF

V gene: TRBV5-6
J gene: TRBJ2-3
CDR3 protein: ASSPVGSGGAGTDTQY

V gene: TRBV27
J gene: TRBJ2-5
CDR3 protein: ASSPGLAGDGETQY

V gene: TRBV5-1
J gene: TRBJ2-2
CDR3 protein: ASSPGTREELF

V gene: TRBV9
J gene: TRBJ2-1
CDR3 protein: ASSGEAGQNEQF

V gene: TRBV9
J gene: TRBJ2-1
CDR3 protein: ASTVGGRRNNEQF

V gene: TRBV27
J gene: TRBJ1-1
CDR3 protein: ASTLRQANTEAF

V gene: TRBV7-2
J gene: TRBJ2-7
CDR3 protein: ASSLVGAGRGGSYEQY

V gene: TRBV4-1
J gene: TRBJ2-5
CDR3 protein: ASSQENTGTAKETQY

V gene: TRBV6-5
J gene: TRBJ1-1
CDR3 protein: ASSYGGQGRTEAF

V gene: TRBV5-1
J gene: TRBJ2-7
CDR3 protein: ASSEGGADEQY

V gene: TRBV27
J gene: TRBJ2-1
CDR3 protein: ASSPTGGSGNEQF

V gene: TRBV27
J gene: TRBJ1-5
CDR3 protein: ASSLSSPGNQPQH

V gene: TRBV30
J gene: TRBJ2-1
CDR3 protein: AWSVSADEQF

V gene: TRBV9
J gene: TRBJ2-4
CDR3 protein: ASSSPSDSAKNIQY

V gene: TRBV5-1
J gene: TRBJ1-2
CDR3 protein: ASTEGYGYT

V gene: TRBV4-1
J gene: TRBJ1-5
CDR3 protein: ASSQVQEGQPQH

V gene: TRBV6-1
J gene: TRBJ2-5
CDR3 protein: ASSEAARGLEETQY

V gene: TRBV11-2
J gene: TRBJ2-7
CDR3 protein: ASSPSVHEQY

V gene: TRBV7-9
J gene: TRBJ1-2
CDR3 protein: ASSLTVTNYGYT

V gene: TRBV6-1
J gene: TRBJ2-7
CDR3 protein: ASSAGSGEQY

V gene: TRBV5-6
J gene: TRBJ2-5
CDR3 protein: ASSLANSLETQY

V gene: TRBV7-6
J gene: TRBJ1-3
CDR3 protein: ASSLSLGNTIY

V gene: TRBV9
J gene: TRBJ1-2
CDR3 protein: ASSVSLRRDGHYGYT

V gene: TRBV5-1
J gene: TRBJ1-1
CDR3 protein: ASSLYQSLNTEAF

V gene: TRBV10-3
J gene: TRBJ2-1
CDR3 protein: ATWGLRDRGDNEQF

V gene: TRBV7-8
J gene: TRBJ2-6
CDR3 protein: ASSLVQGGYGANVLT

V gene: TRBV7-6
J gene: TRBJ2-5
CDR3 protein: ASSLSVGLAEETQY

V gene: TRBV10-2
J gene: TRBJ2-7
CDR3 protein: ASREGAGTSYEQY

V gene: TRBV4-1
J gene: TRBJ2-1
CDR3 protein: ASSQEMPPSYNEQF

V gene: TRBV6-5
J gene: TRBJ1-3
CDR3 protein: ASLPTVASGNTIY

V gene: TRBV19
J gene: TRBJ2-3
CDR3 protein: ASSRLAGEIDTQY